This entry lists 2 T cell receptor beta chains sequenced from one sample in a study of shared clonotypes between healthy human individuals. Profiled with immunoSEQ multiplex PCR; TCRdb holds only in-frame clones, not every one. The sample consists of 850,000 to 1,200,000 clones, roughly 80% of them appearing once. The sequenced material came from memory CD4+ T cells sorted from blood. Subset described: CD45RA-negative fraction. The receptors originated from a man aged 18 to 29 in good health.

Here the CDR3 reads CSAARDSQTYEQYF. CDR3 bases: TGCAGCGCCGCTCGGGACAGCCAAACCTACGAGCAGTACTTC. The gene calls are TRBV29-1 and TRBJ2-7; TRBD1 aligns across 7 bases. With V trimmed by 7 bases and J by 2 bases, 11 bases remained unmatched. Germline V gives CDR1 SQVTM, CDR2 ANQGSEA. There are 14 residues in the CDR3.

The chain uses TRBV5-1 and TRBJ1-4; 9 nucleotides line up with TRBD1. The junction had 3 bases not matched to a gene; V was cut back by 4 bases and J by 5 bases. The CDR3 consists of 14 residues. The germline gives CDR1 SGHRS, CDR2 YFSETQ. The CDR3 nucleotides read TGCGCCAGCAGCCCCGGGACAGGGAATGAAAAACTGTTTTTT. This translates into CASSPGTGNEKLFF. The full variable domain, with the rest looked up from reference TRBV5-1 and TRBJ1-4, is KAGVTQTPRYLIKTRGQQVTLSCSPISGHRSVSWYQQTPGQGLQFLFEYFSETQRNKGNFPGRFSGRQFSNSRSEMNVSTLELGDSALYLCASSPGTGNEKLFFGSGTQLSVL.